This entry features one T cell receptor beta chain sequence. Its specificity is not known. Generated by immunoSEQ multiplex PCR, the TCRdb table keeps only in-frame clones and is missing some. The table records over 100,000 clones, approximately 90% of them present only once. The data belong to a study of cytomegalovirus exposure and HLA in healthy donors. General study findings and limits: Confirmation in vitro established that a few CMV-associated chains were specific for CMV antigens.

This CDR3 spans 13 amino acids. CDR1 and CDR2 (germline): KGHSH, LQKENI. The V gene lost 6 bases and the J gene lost 1 base, with 9 bases spanning the gap. This receptor was obtained from a young woman in good health and CMV-seropositive. The chain links TRBV18 to TRBJ1-1; D uncertain. Material: PBMCs. CDR3 nucleotide sequence: TGTGCCAGCTCCTCGGAGAGGAACACTGAAGCTTTCTTT. Translating it yields CASSSERNTEAFF.